The rows below give T cell receptor beta chains drawn from one sample of a study of cytomegalovirus exposure and HLA in healthy donors. Produced via immunoSEQ multiplex PCR; TCRdb's table is partial and in-frame only. The sample holds fewer than 120,000 clones; about 92% are singletons and the top ten take under 2%. What was sequenced was PBMCs. The receptors were gathered from a woman aged 18-29 years in good health and CMV-seronegative. Both conserved end residues are part of each CDR3. The D gene is left open where the match is weak. Only some rows state a clone size, as once, few, many or a class for expanded clones.

D gene: TRBD1
clone size: NA
CDR3 length: 12
V gene: TRBV19
J gene: TRBJ2-7
CDR3 protein: CASTGTGGEQYF
CDR3 DNA: TGTGCCAGTACCGGGACAGGGGGTGAGCAGTACTTC

D gene: NA
clone size: NA
CDR3 length: 14
V gene: TRBV5-1
J gene: TRBJ2-7
CDR3 protein: CASSLEGVEGEQYF
CDR3 DNA: TGCGCCAGCAGCTTGGAGGGCGTTGAGGGCGAGCAGTACTTC

D gene: TRBD2
clone size: NA
CDR3 length: 19
V gene: TRBV4-3
J gene: TRBJ2-3
CDR3 protein: CASSQIEVGVAGGADTQYF
CDR3 DNA: TGCGCCAGCAGCCAGATCGAAGTCGGTGTAGCGGGAGGTGCAGATACGCAGTATTTT

D gene: NA
clone size: once
CDR3 length: 13
V gene: TRBV30
J gene: TRBJ1-1
CDR3 protein: CAWINDWSSWAFF
CDR3 DNA: TGTGCCTGGATTAACGATTGGAGTTCATGGGCTTTCTTT

D gene: NA
clone size: NA
CDR3 length: 14
V gene: TRBV6-6
J gene: TRBJ2-3
CDR3 protein: CASSYVSSTDTQYF
CDR3 DNA: TGTGCCAGCAGTTACGTTTCTAGCACAGATACGCAGTATTTT

D gene: NA
clone size: NA
CDR3 length: 16
V gene: TRBV4-3
J gene: TRBJ2-2
CDR3 protein: CASSQDWDSNTGELFF
CDR3 DNA: TGCGCCAGCAGCCAAGATTGGGACTCGAACACCGGGGAGCTGTTTTTT

D gene: TRBD2
clone size: NA
CDR3 length: 15
V gene: TRBV7-9
J gene: TRBJ2-7
CDR3 protein: CASSLSLGGRYEQYF
CDR3 DNA: TGTGCCAGCAGCTTAAGCCTCGGCGGGAGGTACGAGCAGTACTTC

D gene: NA
clone size: NA
CDR3 length: 12
V gene: TRBV5-8
J gene: TRBJ1-1
CDR3 protein: CASSYRNTEAFF
CDR3 DNA: TGTGCCAGCAGCTACAGGAACACTGAAGCTTTCTTT

D gene: NA
clone size: NA
CDR3 length: 16
V gene: TRBV5-1
J gene: TRBJ2-7
CDR3 protein: CASSPLSADSPYEQYF
CDR3 DNA: TGCGCCAGCAGCCCCCTAAGTGCGGACAGCCCCTACGAGCAGTACTTC

D gene: TRBD2
clone size: once
CDR3 length: 19
V gene: TRBV28
J gene: TRBJ2-6
CDR3 protein: CASSSHLGRVGSGANVLTF
CDR3 DNA: TGTGCCAGCAGTTCCCACCTGGGGAGGGTAGGGTCTGGGGCCAACGTCCTGACTTTC

D gene: TRBD1
clone size: NA
CDR3 length: 18
V gene: TRBV5-7
J gene: TRBJ2-7
CDR3 protein: CASSLIDFSPGQTYEQYF
CDR3 DNA: TGTGCCAGCAGCCTAATTGATTTTTCCCCGGGACAGACCTACGAGCAGTACTTC

D gene: TRBD1
clone size: NA
CDR3 length: 16
V gene: TRBV4-1
J gene: TRBJ1-4
CDR3 protein: CASSQGGTGVNEKLFF
CDR3 DNA: TGCGCCAGCAGCCAGGGGGGGACAGGGGTTAATGAAAAACTGTTTTTT

D gene: TRBD1
clone size: NA
CDR3 length: 15
V gene: TRBV4-1
J gene: TRBJ1-1
CDR3 protein: CASSQVGQANTEAFF
CDR3 DNA: TGCGCCAGCAGCCAGGTGGGACAGGCGAACACTGAAGCTTTCTTT

D gene: NA
clone size: once
CDR3 length: 13
V gene: TRBV2
J gene: TRBJ2-7
CDR3 protein: CASQGTLVHEQYF
CDR3 DNA: TGTGCCAGCCAGGGGACCTTGGTCCACGAGCAGTACTTC

D gene: NA
clone size: NA
CDR3 length: 16
V gene: TRBV19
J gene: TRBJ1-6
CDR3 protein: CATTNPTGGLNSPLHF
CDR3 DNA: TGTGCCACTACTAATCCGACAGGCGGACTTAATTCACCCCTCCACTTT

D gene: TRBD1
clone size: NA
CDR3 length: 16
V gene: TRBV18
J gene: TRBJ1-1
CDR3 protein: CASSPLRGQGETEAFF
CDR3 DNA: TGTGCCAGCTCACCACTGAGGGGACAGGGAGAGACTGAAGCTTTCTTT

D gene: NA
clone size: NA
CDR3 length: 13
V gene: TRBV6-4
J gene: TRBJ2-3
CDR3 protein: CASSGGVTDTQYF
CDR3 DNA: TGTGCCAGCAGTGGCGGAGTAACAGATACGCAGTATTTT

D gene: TRBD1
clone size: few
CDR3 length: 14
V gene: TRBV9
J gene: TRBJ2-7
CDR3 protein: CASSVTGDLDEQYF
CDR3 DNA: TGTGCCAGCAGCGTGACAGGGGATCTTGACGAGCAGTACTTC

D gene: NA
clone size: NA
CDR3 length: 12
V gene: TRBV7-6
J gene: TRBJ2-7
CDR3 protein: CAKLHHSYEQYF
CDR3 DNA: TGTGCCAAACTCCATCACTCCTACGAGCAGTACTTC

D gene: NA
clone size: NA
CDR3 length: 12
V gene: TRBV7-6
J gene: TRBJ2-1
CDR3 protein: CASSVDSGEQFF
CDR3 DNA: TGTGCCAGCAGCGTAGACTCGGGTGAGCAGTTCTTC

D gene: TRBD1
clone size: NA
CDR3 length: 14
V gene: TRBV19
J gene: TRBJ1-5
CDR3 protein: CASSRDRNNQPQHF
CDR3 DNA: TGTGCCAGTAGTCGGGACAGGAACAATCAGCCCCAGCATTTT

D gene: NA
clone size: NA
CDR3 length: 13
V gene: TRBV12-5
J gene: TRBJ2-7
CDR3 protein: CASGLSGSYEQYF
CDR3 DNA: TGTGCTAGTGGTTTGTCGGGATCCTACGAGCAGTACTTC

D gene: TRBD2
clone size: NA
CDR3 length: 16
V gene: TRBV28
J gene: TRBJ2-1
CDR3 protein: CASSFPVAGGPDEQFF
CDR3 DNA: TGTGCCAGCAGTTTCCCCGTAGCGGGGGGGCCGGACGAGCAGTTCTTC

D gene: TRBD1
clone size: NA
CDR3 length: 13
V gene: TRBV2
J gene: TRBJ2-7
CDR3 protein: CASSAGRGQEQYF
CDR3 DNA: TGTGCCAGCAGTGCAGGCAGGGGGCAGGAGCAGTACTTC

D gene: NA
clone size: NA
CDR3 length: 16
V gene: TRBV9
J gene: TRBJ2-1
CDR3 protein: CASSGTGTPGGNEQFF
CDR3 DNA: TGTGCCAGCAGCGGAACCGGGACTCCTGGAGGGAATGAGCAGTTCTTC

D gene: NA
clone size: NA
CDR3 length: 12
V gene: TRBV29-1
J gene: TRBJ2-5
CDR3 protein: CSILRGLETQYF
CDR3 DNA: TGCAGCATCCTACGGGGGTTGGAGACCCAGTACTTC

D gene: NA
clone size: NA
CDR3 length: 16
V gene: TRBV7-2
J gene: TRBJ1-5
CDR3 protein: CASSLGSGGRYQPQHF
CDR3 DNA: TGTGCCAGCAGCTTAGGTTCCGGGGGGCGTTATCAGCCCCAGCATTTT

D gene: TRBD1
clone size: NA
CDR3 length: 14
V gene: TRBV5-1
J gene: TRBJ1-5
CDR3 protein: CASSWGQPEEPQHF
CDR3 DNA: TGCGCCAGCAGCTGGGGACAGCCAGAAGAACCCCAGCATTTT

D gene: NA
clone size: NA
CDR3 length: 17
V gene: TRBV5-1
J gene: TRBJ2-3
CDR3 protein: CASSPEGAGTSTDTQYF
CDR3 DNA: TGCGCCAGCAGCCCGGAGGGGGCAGGGACTAGCACAGATACGCAGTATTTT

D gene: TRBD1
clone size: NA
CDR3 length: 15
V gene: TRBV9
J gene: TRBJ2-1
CDR3 protein: CASSSGTGVDNEQFF
CDR3 DNA: TGTGCCAGCAGCAGCGGGACAGGGGTTGACAATGAGCAGTTCTTC

D gene: TRBD1
clone size: NA
CDR3 length: 16
V gene: TRBV5-4
J gene: TRBJ1-2
CDR3 protein: CASSLETQGAFYGYTF
CDR3 DNA: TGTGCCAGCAGCTTGGAGACCCAGGGGGCATTTTATGGCTACACCTTC

D gene: TRBD2
clone size: few
CDR3 length: 17
V gene: TRBV19
J gene: TRBJ2-1
CDR3 protein: CASSIDLRSGASREQFF
CDR3 DNA: TGTGCCAGTAGTATAGATCTCCGTAGCGGGGCTTCTCGTGAGCAGTTCTTC

D gene: NA
clone size: NA
CDR3 length: 13
V gene: TRBV7-2
J gene: TRBJ2-1
CDR3 protein: CASSLLIYNEQFF
CDR3 DNA: TGTGCCAGCAGCTTACTAATCTACAATGAGCAGTTCTTC

D gene: NA
clone size: NA
CDR3 length: 15
V gene: TRBV5-1
J gene: TRBJ1-1
CDR3 protein: CASSLRGADGSKAFF
CDR3 DNA: TGCGCCAGCAGCTTGAGGGGCGCTGATGGAAGTAAAGCTTTCTTT

D gene: NA
clone size: NA
CDR3 length: 12
V gene: TRBV6-1
J gene: TRBJ2-7
CDR3 protein: CASIVGIDEQYF
CDR3 DNA: TGTGCCAGCATCGTGGGCATCGACGAGCAGTACTTC

D gene: NA
clone size: NA
CDR3 length: 14
V gene: TRBV5-1
J gene: TRBJ2-2
CDR3 protein: CASRGVAVTGELFF
CDR3 DNA: TGCGCCAGCAGGGGGGTAGCGGTTACCGGGGAGCTGTTTTTT

D gene: NA
clone size: NA
CDR3 length: 14
V gene: TRBV19
J gene: TRBJ2-6
CDR3 protein: CASGRGAGANVLTF
CDR3 DNA: TGTGCCAGTGGGAGAGGTGCTGGGGCCAACGTCCTGACTTTC

D gene: NA
clone size: NA
CDR3 length: 16
V gene: TRBV28
J gene: TRBJ1-4
CDR3 protein: CASSSAERQANEKLFF
CDR3 DNA: TGTGCCAGCAGTTCCGCCGAGAGACAGGCTAATGAAAAACTGTTTTTT

D gene: NA
clone size: NA
CDR3 length: 13
V gene: TRBV30
J gene: TRBJ1-1
CDR3 protein: CAWRRGKNTEAFF
CDR3 DNA: TGTGCCTGGAGACGGGGGAAAAACACTGAAGCTTTCTTT

D gene: TRBD1
clone size: NA
CDR3 length: 15
V gene: TRBV6-5
J gene: TRBJ2-3
CDR3 protein: CASSPTGDSTDTQYF
CDR3 DNA: TGTGCCAGCAGTCCGACAGGGGATAGCACAGATACGCAGTATTTT

D gene: TRBD1
clone size: NA
CDR3 length: 15
V gene: TRBV9
J gene: TRBJ1-6
CDR3 protein: CASSAGTGSHSPLHF
CDR3 DNA: TGTGCCAGCAGCGCCGGGACAGGTTCCCATTCACCCCTCCACTTT

D gene: NA
clone size: NA
CDR3 length: 14
V gene: TRBV10-1
J gene: TRBJ2-5
CDR3 protein: CASSDRGDQETQYF
CDR3 DNA: TGCGCCAGCAGTGATAGAGGAGACCAAGAGACCCAGTACTTC

D gene: NA
clone size: NA
CDR3 length: 16
V gene: TRBV13
J gene: TRBJ1-6
CDR3 protein: CASSLRRDSYNSPLHF
CDR3 DNA: TGTGCCAGCAGCTTACGCAGGGACTCCTATAATTCACCCCTCCACTTT

D gene: TRBD1
clone size: NA
CDR3 length: 16
V gene: TRBV9
J gene: TRBJ2-7
CDR3 protein: CASSVGGGTGLYEQYF
CDR3 DNA: TGTGCCAGCAGCGTAGGTGGCGGGACAGGGTTGTACGAGCAGTACTTC

D gene: NA
clone size: NA
CDR3 length: 15
V gene: TRBV15
J gene: TRBJ2-7
CDR3 protein: CATSPGVPKGYEQYF
CDR3 DNA: TGTGCCACCAGCCCTGGGGTACCAAAGGGGTACGAGCAGTACTTC

D gene: TRBD2
clone size: NA
CDR3 length: 17
V gene: TRBV28
J gene: TRBJ2-4
CDR3 protein: CASRNPSGAPPKNIQYF
CDR3 DNA: TGTGCCAGCAGGAATCCTAGCGGGGCCCCACCCAAAAACATTCAGTACTTC

D gene: TRBD2
clone size: NA
CDR3 length: 15
V gene: TRBV5-1
J gene: TRBJ2-1
CDR3 protein: CASSFGLADHNEQFF
CDR3 DNA: TGCGCCAGCAGCTTCGGACTAGCGGACCACAATGAGCAGTTCTTC